This T cell receptor beta chain was recorded in a study of CD8 T cells in Susac syndrome. The authors reverse transcribed roughly 0.5 to 1 ug RNA with random hexamers. TCR beta CDR3 was amplified by immunoSEQ covering 54 Vbeta and 13 Jbeta. MiXCR, run by TCRdb on the immunoSEQ multiplex PCR reads, gives a single entry per CDR3 protein. The sample records a few hundred thousand distinct CDR3 sequences, about 93% being singletons. Germline trimming cut 0 bases from V and 1 base from J; bases unmatched to any gene: 9. This CDR3 is built from 18 residues. Germline V lookup: CDR1 LNHNV, CDR2 YYDKDF (reference sequence).

The chain combines TRBV15 with TRBJ2-3, with 8 bases lining up with TRBD2. Input material: CD8+ T cells from PBMCs. This TCR came from a human donor with multiple sclerosis. CDR3 nucleotides: TGTGCCACCAGCAGAGAAGGGGCTAGCGGGTACCGCACAGATACGCAGTATTTT. It encodes CATSREGASGYRTDTQYF.